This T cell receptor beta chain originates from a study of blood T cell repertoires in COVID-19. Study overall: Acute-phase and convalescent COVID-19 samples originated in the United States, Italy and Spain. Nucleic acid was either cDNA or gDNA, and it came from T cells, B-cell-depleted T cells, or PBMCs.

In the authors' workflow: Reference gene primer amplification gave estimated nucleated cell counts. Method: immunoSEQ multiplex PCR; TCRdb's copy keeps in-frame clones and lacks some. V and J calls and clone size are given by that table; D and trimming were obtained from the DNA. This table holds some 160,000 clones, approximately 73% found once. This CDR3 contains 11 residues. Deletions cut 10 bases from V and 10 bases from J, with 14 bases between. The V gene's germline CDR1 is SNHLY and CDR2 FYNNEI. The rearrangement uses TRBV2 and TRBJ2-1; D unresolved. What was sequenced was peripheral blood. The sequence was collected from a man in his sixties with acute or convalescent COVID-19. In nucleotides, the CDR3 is TGTGCCACCTCACAAAAGAGGGAGCAGTTCTTC. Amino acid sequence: CATSQKREQFF.